Shown below are 10 T cell receptor beta chains from a single sample sequenced in a study of cytomegalovirus exposure and HLA in healthy donors. 60 Vbeta and 13 Jbeta primers were used in PCR. Assay used: immunoSEQ multiplex PCR; TCRdb lists only in-frame clones, some missing. The data show about 150,000 clones, 80% to 90% seen once. Source material: PBMCs. The receptors shown here come from a young woman in good health and CMV-seronegative.

The J gene is TRBJ1-2, the V gene TRBV5-1, with a weak D call TRBD1 (5 bases). V was cut by 4 bases and J by 5 bases, with 15 bases left in between. The CDR3 loop spans 14 amino acids. The germline CDR1 and CDR2 sequences are SGHRS and YFSETQ. CDR3 sequence (DNA): TGCGCCAGCAGCCTCAGGGCAAAGGAGTATGGCTACACCTTC. This codes for CASSLRAKEYGYTF.

V usage is TRBV2 and J usage is TRBJ1-2, with 8 bases matching TRBD1. Germline CDR1 and CDR2: SNHLY and FYNNEI. Unmatched junction bases numbered 6, after V lost 5 bases and J lost 4 bases. The CDR3 is 14 amino acids. CDR3 in amino acids: CASSRQGPTYGYTF. CDR3 in DNA: TGTGCCAGCAGTCGACAGGGGCCAACCTATGGCTACACCTTC.

J is TRBJ2-2 and V is TRBV6-5; 8 bases agree with TRBD1. V lost 6 bases to trimming and J lost 2 bases; unmatched junction nucleotides: 5. Germline assignment: CDR1 MNHEY and CDR2 SVGAGI. This CDR3 contains 15 residues. The DNA of the CDR3 is TGTGCCAGCAGGTCGGGACAGGACAACACCGGGGAGCTGTTTTTT. It is translated as CASRSGQDNTGELFF.

V usage is TRBV7-2 and J usage is TRBJ2-5; TRBD2 matches 10 bases. Germline CDR1 SGHTA, CDR2 FQGNSA. V lost 2 bases, J lost 4 bases, and 4 bases stayed unmatched. The CDR3 is 15 residues long. CDR3 residues: CASSLSGGAGETQYF. The CDR3 bases are TGTGCCAGCAGCTTAAGCGGGGGGGCTGGAGAGACCCAGTACTTC.

The genes are TRBV28 and TRBJ1-2; no clear D gene. CDR1 and CDR2 (germline): MDHEN, SYDVKM. The CDR3 is made up of 14 amino acids. Trimming took off 5 bases at V and 7 bases at J, with 17 bases between the two ends. CDR3 nucleotides: TGTGCCAGCAGTACCGGAACTTTACCGGGTGGCTACACCTTC. Translation: CASSTGTLPGGYTF.

This rearrangement joins TRBV6-1 to TRBJ1-6, with D possibly matching TRBD1 (6 bases). Trimming took off 6 bases at V and 5 bases at J, with 14 bases between the two ends. This CDR3 contains 15 residues. The V gene's germline CDR1 is MNHNS and CDR2 SASEGT. The DNA for the CDR3 is TGTGCCAGCAGACGGACAGCTTCGGATAATTCACCCCTCCACTTT. Residues: CASRRTASDNSPLHF.

Details on this clone: The junction shows a germline mismatch at one end, possibly a read error. The gene calls are TRBV28 and TRBJ1-2; 7 bases match TRBD1. This CDR3 contains 13 residues. Germline CDR1 MDHEN, CDR2 SYDVKM. Here the CDR3 DNA reads TGTGCCAGCAGCCAGACAGGGATCTATGGCCACACCTTC. Amino acid sequence: CASSQTGIYGHTF.

This chain links TRBV30 with TRBJ2-1, with D possibly matching TRBD2 (6 bases). Per the germline V gene, CDR1 is GTSNPN and CDR2 is SVGIG (reference sequence). Trimming left V 4 bases short and J 9 bases short, with 19 bases between. The CDR3 contains 14 residues. The CDR3 sequence: CAWTSGVDVGEQFF. The CDR3 nucleotides are TGTGCCTGGACGTCGGGGGTGGATGTTGGTGAGCAGTTCTTC.

The table lists this clone with a count of one. The chain joins TRBV2 to TRBJ1-4, with D possibly being TRBD1 (5 bases). Trimming removed 7 bases from V and 8 bases from J, with 14 bases in between. The CDR3 sequence is 13 residues long. Germline V CDR1 and CDR2: SNHLY, FYNNEI. The CDR3 region is CASNLGLREKLFF. CDR3 nucleotide sequence: TGTGCCAGCAACCTGGGGCTCCGGGAAAAACTGTTTTTT. Together with reference TRBV2 and TRBJ1-4, the CDR3 gives the full variable domain: EPEVTQTPSHQVTQMGQEVILRCVPISNHLYFYWYRQILGQKVEFLVSFYNNEISEKSEIFDDQFSVERPDGSNFTLKIRSTKLEDSAMYFCASNLGLREKLFFGSGTQLSVL.

J is TRBJ2-1 and V is TRBV5-4, with D perhaps matching TRBD2 (6 bases). The CDR3 length is 15 residues. With 3 bases removed from V and 5 bases from J, the gap between germline ends came to 15 bases. Looked up from germline, CDR1 is SGHNT and CDR2 is YYREEE (reference sequence). CDR3 protein: CASSWWAGTNNEQFF. CDR3 DNA: TGTGCCAGCAGCTGGTGGGCGGGGACCAACAATGAGCAGTTCTTC. The variable domain in full, completed from reference TRBV5-4 and TRBJ2-1, reads ETGVTQSPTHLIKTRGQQVTLRCSSQSGHNTVSWYQQALGQGPQFIFQYYREEENGRGNFPPRFSGLQFPNYSSELNVNALELDDSALYLCASSWWAGTNNEQFFGPGTRLTVL.